This T cell receptor (beta chain) originates from a study of STAT5B mutations in CD4+ large granular lymphocyte leukemia. This CDR3 is 11 amino acids long. With 3 bases removed from V and 4 bases from J, the gap between germline ends came to 1 base. Germline V gives CDR1 MNHEY, CDR2 SMNVEV (reference sequence). TCRdb's table, derived via immunoSEQ multiplex PCR, lists solely in-frame clones and lacks some. This table holds about 35,000 clones, more than 60% found once. This TCR was recovered from a human donor in good health. Sample: CD4+ T cells from blood buffy coats. The J gene is TRBJ2-1, the V gene TRBV27; D not certain. CDR3 sequence (DNA): TGTGCCAGCAGTTTGTACAATGAGCAGTTCTTC. Residues: CASSLYNEQFF.